This record looks at one T cell receptor (beta chain) sequence and its context. In the authors' workflow: Counts of nucleated cells, estimated from reference gene primer amplification, were obtained. The table came from immunoSEQ multiplex PCR; TCRdb's copy has only in-frame clones and leaves some out. V, J and clone size reflect that table, while D and trimming were determined from the DNA. Of a few hundred thousand clones in the sample, roughly 85% are singletons; the top ten hold around 6.9%. This entry is derived from a study of blood T cell repertoires in COVID-19. Study information: The study drew acute and convalescent COVID-19 samples from the United States, Italy and Spain. PBMCs, B-cell-depleted T cells, or T cells provided the cDNA or gDNA that made up the material.

This CDR3 has 14 residues. The germline V gene has CDR1 WNHNN and CDR2 SYGVQD (reference sequence). V was shortened by 8 bases and J by 1 base, with 14 bases between the two germline ends. The receptor's source is a human donor in a cohort sampled during active COVID-19. V usage is TRBV10-1 and J usage is TRBJ1-1; a weak D match, TRBD1 (5 bases). Input material: peripheral blood. This CDR3 is CASRETAANTEAFF. The CDR3 nucleotides read TGCGCCAGCCGAGAGACAGCCGCGAACACTGAAGCTTTCTTT.